This T cell receptor beta chain appears in the sequencing data of a study of radiotherapy plus CTLA-4 blockade in lung cancer (dated by TCRdb to 2016 to 2019). Some background on the complete study: Objective responses occurred in more than 15% of enrolled patients, and approximately 34% achieved disease control. General findings and caveats noted by the study authors: Increased serum interferon-beta after radiation, together with early dynamic changes in blood T cell clones, were reported to be the strongest predictors of response. After treatment with radiotherapy and ipilimumab, TCR clones that came from tumors expanded in the peripheral blood.

The germline V gene sets CDR1 to MNHEY and CDR2 to SVGAGI. The germline V and J ends show losses of 5 bases and 7 bases respectively, and no gene match explains 7 bases of the junction. The CDR3, cysteine through phenylalanine, is 13 amino acids long. CDR3 DNA is the only sequence kept; it has 39 bases, read in frame from the first base. The library was generated by the immunoSEQ multiplex PCR assay. TCRdb took this table from immuneACCESS and kept in-frame rearrangements with V and J called. Such tables lack part of the clones; where checked against another copy, unresolved V genes explain under half of the gap, and the rest is unexplained. This sample is represented by around 37,000 clones; 72% of them were singletons. Approximately 10% of the sample is in the top ten clones. A word on this clone: Its antigen remains undetermined. The sample holds no much larger clone one base away, and base qualities are not on file.

Focal radiation therapy combined with CTLA-4 blockade (ipilimumab) was tested in patients with chemo-refractory metastatic non-small-cell lung cancer. This sequence originates from a human donor with non-small cell lung cancer who had stable disease on radiotherapy plus ipilimumab. The sequence links TRBV6-5 to TRBJ1-2, with 7 central nucleotides matching TRBD1. The source was peripheral blood, collected from a patient treated with radiotherapy plus ipilimumab. CDR3 protein: CASSGTAGGGYTF. DNA sequence: TGTGCCAGCAGTGGGACAGCTGGAGGTGGCTACACCTTC.